The present entry profiles one T cell receptor beta chain with its context. Its specificity is not known. The data are from a study of Ad26.COV2.S vaccination and SARS-CoV-2 variants. The method was immunoSEQ multiplex PCR; TCRdb's version includes in-frame clones alone and lacks a portion of them. The table shows 380,000 or so clones, with 83% occurring only once. CDR3 length: 13 amino acids. The ends were cut back, 5 bases at V and 0 bases at J, with 8 bases in the middle. CDR1 and CDR2 from the germline V gene are GTSNPN and SVGIG (reference sequence). Whole-study findings and limits: Among vaccine recipients, spike-specific TCR breadth exceeded that of placebo recipients. Total responses of T cells may have been underestimated by the analyses of TCR breadth and depth.

The treatment: 15 to 20 received Ad26.COV2.S at low or high dose, single or two shots; about 5 received placebo; per-sample allocation not given. Sampling happened 63 days after the first vaccine or placebo injection. Wuhan-strain SARS-CoV-2 spike was expressed by the Ad26 vector that made up the vaccine. The chain joins TRBV30 to TRBJ1-5; unclear D gene. The sequencing here drew on peripheral blood, taken in a trial of Ad26.COV2.S vaccine versus placebo. The clonotype originates from a person aged 18-65 years who received the Ad26.COV2.S COVID-19 vaccine or a placebo. CDR3 in DNA: TGTGCCTGGGCGCCTAATAGCAATCAGCCCCAGCATTTT. Protein sequence: CAWAPNSNQPQHF.